A selection of T cell receptor beta chains follows, all from one sample in a study of cytomegalovirus exposure and HLA in healthy donors. Here immunoSEQ multiplex PCR was the method, and the copy in TCRdb shows in-frame clones only, minus some. This sample has about 73,000 clones; about 94% occur once, and the top ten carry roughly 3%. Sequencing was carried out using PBMCs. Source of these receptors: a woman younger than 30 in good health and CMV-seropositive. CDR3s include the opening cysteine and the closing phenylalanine or tryptophan. Clone size is shown for a subset of rows, as once, few, many or a class of expanded clone.

abundance,v_gene,j_gene,CDR3aa
-,TRBV28,TRBJ2-7,CASIPQGPAYEQYF
-,TRBV5-1,TRBJ2-1,CASSLEISGGARNEQFF
-,TRBV11-2,TRBJ2-1,CASSLVGTSGNNEQFF
-,TRBV28,TRBJ2-5,CASSSLAGSQETQYF
-,TRBV19,TRBJ1-1,CASSMVFGSEAFF
-,TRBV19,TRBJ1-4,CASSRDRRSAYNEKLFF
-,TRBV7-9,TRBJ1-2,CASSRRQGVNGYTF
-,TRBV27,TRBJ1-6,CASSLNGSPLHF
-,TRBV5-1,TRBJ1-2,CASSSQGANYGYTF
-,TRBV9,TRBJ2-6,CASSTTPRPGANVLTF
-,TRBV7-2,TRBJ2-5,CASSLVAGGAFQETQYF
once,TRBV4-3,TRBJ1-3,CASSHITGGSGNTIYF
-,TRBV7-2,TRBJ1-2,CASSLELQGGYTF
-,TRBV30,TRBJ1-4,CAWSVTGVGEKLFF
-,TRBV28,TRBJ2-2,CASSLLREGTGELFF
-,TRBV27,TRBJ1-2,CASSLFPGQGGGYTF
-,TRBV5-4,TRBJ1-1,CASSLAVGGKAEAFF